Listed below are T cell receptor beta chains from one sample, sequenced in a study of cytomegalovirus exposure and HLA in healthy donors. TCRdb keeps only in-frame clones here, not all; method: immunoSEQ multiplex PCR. The sample shows 100,000 to 150,000 clones, roughly 71% of them seen only once. Specimen: PBMCs. Receptors were obtained from a woman between 40 and 50 years old in good health and CMV-seronegative. The CDR3 runs from the conserved cysteine through the conserved F or W. A D gene is named only where the DNA matches it firmly. Part of the rows lack a size; the others show once, few, many or a class for expanded clones.

TRBJ1-1	13	.	TRBV2	.	CASTEGKRTEAFF	TGTGCCAGCACCGAGGGAAAGAGGACTGAAGCTTTCTTT
TRBJ2-3	15	.	TRBV5-1	TRBD1	CASSFGTASRDTQYF	TGCGCCAGCAGCTTTGGGACAGCCTCGCGGGATACGCAGTATTTT
TRBJ1-1	14	few	TRBV7-9	TRBD1	CASRAGQGATEAFF	TGTGCCAGCAGGGCCGGACAGGGGGCCACTGAAGCTTTCTTT
TRBJ1-2	14	.	TRBV5-1	TRBD1	CASSLEQGRYGYTF	TGCGCCAGCAGCTTGGAACAGGGGCGATATGGCTACACCTTC
TRBJ2-7	13	.	TRBV7-9	TRBD2	CASSSRAIAGARF	TGTGCCAGCAGCTCCCGGGCAATAGCGGGGGCCCGTTTC
TRBJ2-2	16	.	TRBV10-3	TRBD1	CAAASGQGSNTGELFF	TGTGCCGCCGCTTCGGGACAGGGCTCGAACACCGGGGAGCTGTTTTTT
TRBJ1-2	15	.	TRBV6-1	TRBD1	CASSRDRDRLYGYTF	TGTGCCAGCAGTCGAGACAGGGATCGTTTGTATGGCTACACCTTC
TRBJ1-1	14	.	TRBV4-1	.	CASSRGLEGSEAFF	TGCGCCAGCAGCCGTGGACTGGAGGGGAGTGAAGCTTTCTTT
TRBJ2-3	15	.	TRBV28	TRBD2	CASSTSGAGTDTQYF	TGTGCCAGCAGTACTAGCGGGGCGGGCACAGATACGCAGTATTTT
TRBJ1-3	12	once	TRBV2	.	CASSGGGNTIYF	TGTGCCAGCAGTGGAGGTGGAAACACCATATATTTT
TRBJ1-1	15	.	TRBV9	TRBD1	CASSATGVGNTEAFF	TGTGCCAGCAGCGCAACAGGGGTGGGGAACACTGAAGCTTTCTTT
TRBJ1-2	15	few	TRBV5-1	.	CASSNPPSRAGGYTF	TGCGCCAGCAGCAACCCCCCCTCCAGGGCAGGCGGCTACACCTTC
TRBJ1-1	16	.	TRBV5-6	TRBD1	CASSSRPGQPNTEAFF	TGTGCCAGCAGTTCCCGACCGGGACAGCCGAACACTGAAGCTTTCTTT
TRBJ2-5	18	.	TRBV7-8	TRBD2	CASSPWTSGGAVLETQYF	TGTGCCAGCAGCCCCTGGACTAGCGGGGGGGCCGTTCTGGAGACCCAGTACTTC
TRBJ1-2	13	.	TRBV7-9	.	CASSAAGGYGYTF	TGTGCCAGCAGCGCCGCTGGAGGATATGGCTACACCTTC
TRBJ2-7	14	.	TRBV4-1	TRBD2	CASSRLAGSYEQYF	TGCGCCAGCAGCCGACTAGCGGGCTCCTACGAGCAGTACTTC
TRBJ1-6	16	.	TRBV30	.	CAWSNPAGAWGSPLHF	TGTGCCTGGAGTAACCCGGCAGGGGCGTGGGGTTCACCCCTCCACTTT
TRBJ2-1	16	few	TRBV6-1	.	CASSEVWQGWGNEQFF	TGTGCCAGCAGTGAAGTTTGGCAGGGGTGGGGCAATGAGCAGTTCTTC
TRBJ2-7	12	.	TRBV10-3	.	CAINSGPYEQYF	TGTGCCATCAACTCAGGGCCCTACGAGCAGTACTTC
TRBJ1-5	13	few	TRBV6-4	.	CASSEDNNQPQHF	TGTGCCAGCAGTGAGGACAACAATCAGCCCCAGCATTTT
TRBJ2-7	16	.	TRBV30	TRBD1	CAWSANIGQGSGGQYF	TGTGCCTGGAGTGCCAACATTGGACAGGGTAGTGGCGGGCAGTACTTC
TRBJ2-7	13	once	TRBV6-5	.	CASSYLYGYEQYF	TGTGCCAGCAGTTACCTTTACGGGTACGAGCAGTACTTC
TRBJ2-7	16	few	TRBV6-5	TRBD1	CASSYSTGLGSYEQYF	TGTGCCAGCAGTTACTCGACAGGGTTGGGCTCCTACGAGCAGTACTTC
TRBJ2-5	17	.	TRBV19	TRBD2	CASSSIYGTSGGETQYF	TGTGCCAGTAGTTCCATTTACGGGACTAGCGGGGGGGAGACCCAGTACTTC
TRBJ1-3	15	.	TRBV28	TRBD1	CASSLEQGARNTIYF	TGTGCCAGCAGTTTAGAACAGGGGGCTCGAAACACCATATATTTT
TRBJ1-1	13	.	TRBV27	.	CASRLQGFTEAFF	TGTGCCAGCAGATTACAGGGCTTCACTGAAGCTTTCTTT
TRBJ1-2	14	.	TRBV6-1	.	CASSEATGGYGYTF	TGTGCCAGCAGTGAAGCGACAGGAGGCTATGGCTACACCTTC
TRBJ2-5	16	.	TRBV5-1	.	CASSLSGSGWKVTQYF	TGCGCCAGCAGCTTGAGCGGGTCCGGGTGGAAAGTGACCCAGTACTTC
TRBJ1-4	15	few	TRBV6-5	TRBD1	CASKRDREGWEKLFF	TGTGCCAGCAAAAGGGACAGGGAAGGTTGGGAAAAACTGTTTTTT
TRBJ1-1	15	once	TRBV29-1	.	CSATGKDGTSTEAFF	TGCAGCGCCACAGGAAAAGACGGAACGAGTACTGAAGCTTTCTTT
TRBJ2-7	14	.	TRBV7-2	TRBD1	CASCRDRGPYEQYF	TGTGCCAGCTGTAGGGACAGGGGGCCCTACGAGCAGTACTTC
TRBJ2-2	16	.	TRBV4-1	.	CASSHPGGGAVGELFF	TGCGCCAGCAGCCACCCAGGAGGGGGGGCTGTCGGGGAGCTGTTTTTT
TRBJ1-1	16	once	TRBV19	TRBD1	CASSIGQGVQGTEAFF	TGTGCCAGTAGTATTGGACAGGGAGTTCAAGGCACTGAAGCTTTCTTT
TRBJ2-1	16	.	TRBV4-1	TRBD1	CASSTRGTGEDNEQFF	TGCGCCAGCAGCACGAGGGGGACAGGGGAAGACAATGAGCAGTTCTTC
TRBJ2-3	15	.	TRBV5-1	.	CASSPNGERRDTQYF	TGCGCCAGCAGCCCCAACGGGGAGCGACGAGATACGCAGTATTTT
TRBJ1-5	11	few	TRBV20-1	.	CSARVGQPQHF	TGCAGTGCTAGAGTGGGCCAGCCCCAGCATTTT
TRBJ1-1	16	.	TRBV7-9	.	CASSFSGGGGDTEAFF	TGTGCCAGCAGCTTCTCGGGGGGAGGGGGGGACACTGAAGCTTTCTTT
TRBJ1-1	14	.	TRBV10-3	TRBD1	CAISLGQVNTEAFF	TGTGCCATCAGTCTTGGACAGGTGAACACTGAAGCTTTCTTT
TRBJ1-2	14	.	TRBV18	.	CASSPYTGDTGYTF	TGTGCCAGCTCACCTTATACCGGGGACACTGGCTACACCTTC
TRBJ1-6	15	.	TRBV5-1	.	CASSLFVQGYSPLHF	TGCGCCAGCAGCTTGTTCGTCCAGGGATACTCACCCCTCCACTTT
TRBJ1-2	14	.	TRBV5-6	.	CASSLAGTRYGYTF	TGTGCCAGCAGCTTAGCCGGGACACGTTATGGCTACACCTTC
TRBJ1-2	17	.	TRBV28	TRBD1	CASSLWGQGNANYGYTF	TGTGCCAGCAGTTTATGGGGACAGGGGAACGCTAACTATGGCTACACCTTC
TRBJ1-6	15	.	TRBV2	.	CASRAGGQSNSPLHF	TGTGCCAGCAGGGCTGGAGGACAGTCTAATTCACCCCTCCACTTT
TRBJ1-1	14	.	TRBV30	.	CAWSLGPGMGEAFF	TGTGCCTGGAGTCTAGGACCCGGGATGGGCGAAGCTTTCTTT
TRBJ1-2	13	.	TRBV10-3	.	CAISESPGYGYTF	TGTGCCATCAGTGAGTCGCCAGGGTATGGCTACACCTTC